This is a list of T cell receptor beta chains from one sample in a study of shared clonotypes between healthy human individuals. Assay: immunoSEQ multiplex PCR; the TCRdb copy retains only in-frame clones and omits some. Of hundreds of thousands of clones listed, under 80% are singletons. Sequencing input: memory CD4+ T cells sorted from blood. The origin of the receptors is a woman aged 25-40 years in good health. The CDR3 runs from the conserved cysteine through the conserved F or W. The D gene is left open where the match is weak. Clone size is given for some rows only: seen once, a few or many times, or a class if the clone is expanded.

CDR3nt: TGTGCCAGCAGCGGGACAGGGATGAACACTGAAGCTTTCTTT
CDR3aa: CASSGTGMNTEAFF
v_gene: TRBV9
d_gene: TRBD1
abundance: NA
j_gene: TRBJ1-1

CDR3nt: TGTGCCAGCAGCCCGAAACTAGCGGGAGGGAGCCCCGGGGAGCTGTTTTTT
CDR3aa: CASSPKLAGGSPGELFF
v_gene: TRBV5-5
d_gene: TRBD2
abundance: once
j_gene: TRBJ2-2

CDR3nt: TGTGCCAGCAGTTTGCGACAGGCTTATGGCTACACCTTC
CDR3aa: CASSLRQAYGYTF
v_gene: TRBV28
d_gene: NA
abundance: NA
j_gene: TRBJ1-2

CDR3nt: TGTGCCAGCAGTGAGCAGGGGGCGGATCAGCCCCAGCATTTT
CDR3aa: CASSEQGADQPQHF
v_gene: TRBV2
d_gene: TRBD1
abundance: once
j_gene: TRBJ1-5

CDR3nt: TGCGCCAGCAGCTGGCAGGGACTGAGCACAGATACGCAGTATTTT
CDR3aa: CASSWQGLSTDTQYF
v_gene: TRBV5-1
d_gene: NA
abundance: NA
j_gene: TRBJ2-3

CDR3nt: TGTGCCAGCAAAATACAGGGATTTAGCAATCAGCCCCAGCATTTT
CDR3aa: CASKIQGFSNQPQHF
v_gene: TRBV19
d_gene: NA
abundance: many
j_gene: TRBJ1-5

CDR3nt: TGTGCCAGCAGTGATGTAAGAGGACAGGGTGGTCTCTCGGATGGCTACACCTTC
CDR3aa: CASSDVRGQGGLSDGYTF
v_gene: TRBV28
d_gene: TRBD1
abundance: NA
j_gene: TRBJ1-2

CDR3nt: TGTGCCAGCAGCTCCCCCCCAGGGGGCGCCGTATACACCGGGGAGCTGTTTTTT
CDR3aa: CASSSPPGGAVYTGELFF
v_gene: TRBV7-8
d_gene: TRBD1
abundance: NA
j_gene: TRBJ2-2

CDR3nt: TGTGCCAGCAGTTACGATTCCTTAGCGGGACGCCGGTTCTTC
CDR3aa: CASSYDSLAGRRFF
v_gene: TRBV6-5
d_gene: TRBD2
abundance: NA
j_gene: TRBJ2-1

CDR3nt: TGCGCCAGCAGTGTAACAGCGGGAGGTAACACCGGGGAGCTGTTTTTT
CDR3aa: CASSVTAGGNTGELFF
v_gene: TRBV10-1
d_gene: TRBD2
abundance: NA
j_gene: TRBJ2-2

CDR3nt: TGTGCCAGCAGCCACTACAAAGGGACGGGGAAATACTATAGCAATCAGCCCCAGCATTTT
CDR3aa: CASSHYKGTGKYYSNQPQHF
v_gene: TRBV28
d_gene: NA
abundance: NA
j_gene: TRBJ1-5

CDR3nt: TGTGCCAGCAGTGAATCCTTGAGCACCGGGGAGCTGTTTTTT
CDR3aa: CASSESLSTGELFF
v_gene: TRBV25-1
d_gene: NA
abundance: NA
j_gene: TRBJ2-2

CDR3nt: TGTGCCAGCAGTGCCTCCACGAACACTGAAGCTTTCTTT
CDR3aa: CASSASTNTEAFF
v_gene: TRBV25-1
d_gene: NA
abundance: NA
j_gene: TRBJ1-1

CDR3nt: TGTGCCAGCAGCCCCGCAAATAACAATGAGCAGTTCTTC
CDR3aa: CASSPANNNEQFF
v_gene: TRBV7-8
d_gene: NA
abundance: NA
j_gene: TRBJ2-1

CDR3nt: TGCGCCAGCAGCCGGCTCGGACAGGGGATGGGGTCAGGAAACACCATATATTTT
CDR3aa: CASSRLGQGMGSGNTIYF
v_gene: TRBV5-1
d_gene: TRBD1
abundance: once
j_gene: TRBJ1-3

CDR3nt: TGTGCCAGCAGCGCCGGGACAGGATTAACCGGGGAGCTGTTTTTT
CDR3aa: CASSAGTGLTGELFF
v_gene: TRBV6-4
d_gene: TRBD1
abundance: few
j_gene: TRBJ2-2

CDR3nt: TGTGCCAGCAGCCCAGGACAAATAGGTAACTATGGCTACACCTTC
CDR3aa: CASSPGQIGNYGYTF
v_gene: TRBV28
d_gene: NA
abundance: NA
j_gene: TRBJ1-2

CDR3nt: TGCGCCAGCAGCACGCAACCGGACAGGGGGCTGGAGACCCAGTACTTC
CDR3aa: CASSTQPDRGLETQYF
v_gene: TRBV5-1
d_gene: TRBD1
abundance: many
j_gene: TRBJ2-5